This T cell receptor beta chain is drawn from a study of response to subunit inactivated influenza vaccine. This clonotype was counted only a few times. What it binds is not known. MiXCR, applied by TCRdb to the RT-PCR reads, yields one record per CDR3 protein. The sample consists of more than 400,000 distinct CDR3 sequences, approximately 10% of them appearing once. Findings of the study overall: Each seasonal influenza vaccination recruits few new T cells, the authors suggested.

V trimming: 1 base; J trimming: 6 bases; junction bases outside the gene matches: 6. CDR1 is DFQATT and CDR2 is SNEGSKA in the germline V gene (reference sequence). The length of the CDR3 is 14 residues. V and J are TRBV20-1 and TRBJ2-1; 7 nucleotides match TRBD2. The sequence was collected from a man over 45 who received an inactivated influenza vaccine. This material consisted of PBMCs from blood, taken 45 days after vaccination. The CDR3 sequence: CSARGGGTPNEQFF. The CDR3 DNA is TGCAGTGCTAGAGGGGGGGGTACACCCAATGAGCAGTTCTTC.